This TCR beta chain is drawn from a study of blood T cell repertoires in COVID-19. Study in general: Sources were T cells, B-cell-depleted T cells, or PBMCs; the material itself was cDNA or gDNA.

This CDR3 spans 16 amino acids. V dropped 0 bases and J dropped 8 bases, with 16 bases sitting between them. Per the germline V gene, CDR1 is LGHNA and CDR2 is YNFKEQ. Here immunoSEQ multiplex PCR was the method, and the copy in TCRdb shows in-frame clones only, minus some. The table records fewer than 65,000 clones, around 87% of them present only once. This sequence joins TRBV4-2 and TRBJ1-4; no firm D call. The material sequenced was peripheral blood. This receptor was taken from a man aged 55 to 70 with acute or convalescent COVID-19. As DNA, the CDR3 is TGTGCCAGCAGCCAAGATCCCGCGCATGGAGGGGAAAAACTGTTTTTT. It codes for CASSQDPAHGGEKLFF.